The 8 T cell receptor beta chains reported below all come from one sample, sequenced in a study of cytomegalovirus exposure and HLA in healthy donors (dated by TCRdb to the late 2010s). Library preparation was by the immunoSEQ multiplex PCR assay. The table comes from immuneACCESS by way of TCRdb, which keeps in-frame sequences with V and J called. Part of the clones is missing from these tables; in studies checked, under half for an unresolved V gene and the rest for unknown reasons. The sample includes 300,000 to 450,000 clones, with roughly 85% observed a single time. Under 0.95% of the sample is held by the ten biggest clonotypes. Sequencing was carried out using PBMCs. These receptor sequences come from a woman aged 18 to 35 in good health and CMV-seronegative.

The gene calls are TRBV5-4 and TRBJ2-7; D unclear. Deletions cut 1 base from V and 4 bases from J, with 9 bases between. Germline V lookup: CDR1 SGHNT, CDR2 YYREEE (reference sequence). The CDR3 runs to 13 residues. CDR3 sequence (DNA): TGTGCCAGCAGCTTGTGGCTAGGATACGAGCAGTACTTC. This codes for CASSLWLGYEQYF.

This clone came up once. The chain links TRBV6-1 to TRBJ2-2; D possibly corresponds to TRBD1 (6 bases). The germline gives CDR1 MNHNS, CDR2 SASEGT. The V and J ends lost 10 bases and 0 bases respectively, with 12 bases between them. The CDR3 extends over 14 amino acids. The CDR3 protein is CATLGQTNTGELFF. DNA for the CDR3: TGTGCCACCTTAGGACAGACGAACACCGGGGAGCTGTTTTTT.

The chain recombines TRBV18 with TRBJ2-1; possible D gene TRBD2, 5 bases. The germline gives CDR1 KGHSH, CDR2 LQKENI. V dropped 6 bases and J dropped 0 bases, with 15 bases sitting between them. This CDR3 region has 16 residues. The DNA for the CDR3 is TGTGCCAGCTCCCGGGAAACTCGGAGCTCCTACAATGAGCAGTTCTTC. Translation gives CASSRETRSSYNEQFF.

The J gene is TRBJ2-2, the V gene TRBV7-9; 8 bases are shared with TRBD1. The CDR3 covers 14 residues. V shed 6 bases, J shed 6 bases, and the junction held 6 bases outside the gene matches. The germline V gene encodes CDR1 SEHNR and CDR2 FQNEAQ (reference sequence). This CDR3 is CASRTGEVAGELFF. CDR3 nucleotide sequence: TGTGCCAGCAGGACAGGGGAAGTAGCCGGGGAGCTGTTTTTT.

This chain links TRBV18 with TRBJ1-6; TRBD1 is a possible D gene (6 bases). CDR3 length equals 14 residues. Germline assignment: CDR1 KGHSH and CDR2 LQKENI. V lost 4 bases, J lost 6 bases, and 10 bases lay in between. The CDR3 sequence: CASSQGQFNSPLHF. As DNA, the CDR3 is TGTGCCAGCTCACAAGGACAGTTTAATTCACCCCTCCACTTT.

The gene calls are TRBV6-1 and TRBJ1-1, with D maybe TRBD1 (6 bases). Deletions cut 8 bases from V and 10 bases from J, with 11 bases between. The V gene's germline CDR1 is MNHNS and CDR2 SASEGT. CDR3 length: 10 amino acids. The CDR3 protein is CASGRGGAFF. The CDR3, as DNA: TGTGCCAGCGGCAGGGGTGGAGCTTTCTTT.

The chain links TRBV29-1 to TRBJ2-5; the match to TRBD2 covers 15 bases. Germline V gene data show CDR1 as SQVTM and CDR2 as ANQGSEA. The CDR3 runs to 14 residues. V lost 4 bases and J lost 7; bases outside the gene matches: 4. DNA of the CDR3: TGCAGCGTTGGGACTAGCGGGAGGGGAGGGACCCAGTACTTC. Translated, it gives CSVGTSGRGGTQYF.

The rearrangement joins TRBV4-2 to TRBJ2-3, with 7 positions matching TRBD2. Germline V CDR1 and CDR2: LGHNA, YNFKEQ. The CDR3 length is 15 residues. Trimming took 0 bases from V and 5 from J; bases not matched to a gene: 5. The CDR3 protein is CASSQERGTKDTQYF. The CDR3 DNA reads as TGTGCCAGCAGCCAAGAACGAGGGACTAAAGATACGCAGTATTTT.